These 2 T cell receptor beta chains were all obtained from the same sample, sequenced in a study of T-cell reconstitution after alpha-beta-depleted transplantation in children. Unique molecular identifiers were incorporated when the TCRbeta library was constructed. TCRdb re-analysed the PCR reads in MiXCR, keeping a single row per CDR3 protein. The sample lists fewer than 750,000 distinct CDR3 sequences; around 27% were seen once. This sample comprised PBMCs, obtained before TCRalphabeta/CD19-depleted stem cell transplant. Receptors were obtained from a boy in the first two years of life with Wiskott-Aldrich syndrome, due to receive a stem cell transplant.

J is TRBJ2-5 and V is TRBV7-9, with a tentative D call TRBD1 (5 bases). Germline values: CDR1 SEHNR, CDR2 FQNEAQ (reference sequence). V was trimmed by 4 bases and J by 5 bases, leaving 14 bases between them. CDR3 length equals 14 residues. CDR3 sequence reads: CASSSTQGWETQYF. In nucleotides, the CDR3 is TGTGCCAGCAGCTCCACGCAGGGTTGGGAGACCCAGTACTTC.

V and J are TRBV28 and TRBJ1-2, with D hard to call. The CDR3 sequence is 11 residues long. Trimming took off 8 bases at V and 2 bases at J, with 6 bases between the two ends. Germline lookup yields CDR1 MDHEN and CDR2 SYDVKM. CDR3 residues: CASAGNYGYTF. DNA for the CDR3: TGTGCCAGCGCGGGGAACTATGGCTACACCTTC.